A single T cell receptor beta chain is shown here with its context. The CDR3 consists of 13 residues. Germline loops: CDR1 SGHTA, CDR2 FQGNSA. V gave up 3 bases and J gave up 8 bases, with 13 bases separating them. TCRdb ran MiXCR on the RT-PCR reads and lists one entry per CDR3 protein. The table records around 200,000 distinct CDR3 sequences, around 41% of them present only once. This sample stems from a study of patients and donors after allogeneic stem cell transplantation. Sequencing input: blood, either unsorted or a sorted T cell fraction (not recorded which). The receptor was isolated from a human donor who was either an allogeneic HSCT recipient or a stem cell or donor lymphocyte infusion donor (not recorded which). It is not recorded whose cells these are; they may come from a transplant donor. V usage is TRBV7-2 and J usage is TRBJ1-2, with D hard to call. The CDR3 spells CASSFPGFGGYTF. The CDR3 coding sequence is TGTGCCAGCAGCTTCCCGGGGTTTGGCGGCTACACCTTC. Supplemented by reference TRBV7-2 and TRBJ1-2, the full variable domain reads GAGVSQSPSNKVTEKGKDVELRCDPISGHTALYWYRQSLGQGLEFLIYFQGNSAPDKSGLPSDRFSAERTGGSVSTLTIQRTQQEDSAVYLCASSFPGFGGYTFGSGTRLTVV.